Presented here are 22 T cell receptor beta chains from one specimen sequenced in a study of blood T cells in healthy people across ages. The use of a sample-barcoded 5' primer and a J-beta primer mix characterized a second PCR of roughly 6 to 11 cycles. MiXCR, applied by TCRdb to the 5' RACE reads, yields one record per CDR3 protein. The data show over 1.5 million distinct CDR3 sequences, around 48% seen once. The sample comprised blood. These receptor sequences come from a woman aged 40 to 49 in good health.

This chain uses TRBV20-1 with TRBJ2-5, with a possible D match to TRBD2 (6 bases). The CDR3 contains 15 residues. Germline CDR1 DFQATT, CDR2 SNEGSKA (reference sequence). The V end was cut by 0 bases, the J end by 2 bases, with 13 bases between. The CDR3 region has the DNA TGCAGTGCTAGAGATTTGCGGGACTCACAAGAGACCCAGTACTTC. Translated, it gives CSARDLRDSQETQYF.

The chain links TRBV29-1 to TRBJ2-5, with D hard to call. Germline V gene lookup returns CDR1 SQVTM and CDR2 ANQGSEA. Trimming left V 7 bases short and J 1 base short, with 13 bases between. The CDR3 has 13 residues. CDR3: CSGTVQLQETQYF. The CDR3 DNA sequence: TGCAGCGGAACTGTACAACTCCAAGAGACCCAGTACTTC.

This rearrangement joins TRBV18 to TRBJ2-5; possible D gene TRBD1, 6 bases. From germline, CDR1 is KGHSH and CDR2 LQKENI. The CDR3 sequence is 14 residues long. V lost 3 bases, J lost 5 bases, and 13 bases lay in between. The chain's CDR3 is CASSPTGILETQYF. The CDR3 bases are TGTGCCAGCTCACCTACAGGGATTTTGGAGACCCAGTACTTC.

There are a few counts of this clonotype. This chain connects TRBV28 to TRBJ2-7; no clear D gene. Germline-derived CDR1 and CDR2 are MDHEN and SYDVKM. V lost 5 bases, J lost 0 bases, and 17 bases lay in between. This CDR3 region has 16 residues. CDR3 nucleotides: TGTGCCAGCAGTCCCCTCTCTCTGGCGAGCTCCTACGAGCAGTACTTC. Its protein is CASSPLSLASSYEQYF.

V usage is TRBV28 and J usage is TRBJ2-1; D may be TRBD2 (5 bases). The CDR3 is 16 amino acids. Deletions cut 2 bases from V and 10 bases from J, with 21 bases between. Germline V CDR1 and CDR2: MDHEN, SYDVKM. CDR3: CASSLPRSNWEKEQFF. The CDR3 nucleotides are TGTGCCAGCAGTTTACCGAGGAGCAACTGGGAGAAGGAGCAGTTCTTC.

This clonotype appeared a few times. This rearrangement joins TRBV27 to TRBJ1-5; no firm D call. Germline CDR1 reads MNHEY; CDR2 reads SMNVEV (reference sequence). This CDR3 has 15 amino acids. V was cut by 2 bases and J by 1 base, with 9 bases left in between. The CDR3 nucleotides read TGTGCCAGCAGTTTAAATCGACCGAGCAATCAGCCCCAGCATTTT. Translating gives CASSLNRPSNQPQHF.

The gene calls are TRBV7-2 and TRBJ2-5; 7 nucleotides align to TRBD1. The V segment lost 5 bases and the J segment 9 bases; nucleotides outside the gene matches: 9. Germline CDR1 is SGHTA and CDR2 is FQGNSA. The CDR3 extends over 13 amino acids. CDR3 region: CASSGLGQGAQYF. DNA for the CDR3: TGTGCCAGCAGCGGCTTAGGGCAGGGGGCCCAGTACTTC.

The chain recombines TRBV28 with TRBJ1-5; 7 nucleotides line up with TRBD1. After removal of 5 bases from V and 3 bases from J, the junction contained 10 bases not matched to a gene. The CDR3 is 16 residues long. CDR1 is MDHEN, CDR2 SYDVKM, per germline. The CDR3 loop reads CASSQYRQGLNQPQHF. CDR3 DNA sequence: TGTGCCAGCAGTCAATATAGACAGGGCCTCAATCAGCCCCAGCATTTT. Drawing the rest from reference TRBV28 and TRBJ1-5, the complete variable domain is DVKVTQSSRYLVKRTGEKVFLECVQDMDHENMFWYRQDPGLGLRLIYFSYDVKMKEKGDIPEGYSVSREKKERFSLILESASTNQTSMYLCASSQYRQGLNQPQHFGDGTRLSIL.

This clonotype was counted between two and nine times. The CDR3 sequence: CASSSEALPNYGYTF. The CDR3 DNA is TGTGCCAGCAGCTCCGAAGCTTTGCCGAACTATGGCTACACCTTC. This rearrangement joins TRBV6-2 or TRBV6-3 to TRBJ1-2; D gene unclear. Germline CDR1 MNHEY, CDR2 SVGEGT. V dropped 6 bases and J dropped 2 bases, with 16 bases sitting between them. The CDR3 sequence is 15 residues long.

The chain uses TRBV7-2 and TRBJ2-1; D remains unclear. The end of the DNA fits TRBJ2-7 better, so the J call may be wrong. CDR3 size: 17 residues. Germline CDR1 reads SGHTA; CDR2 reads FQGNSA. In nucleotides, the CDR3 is TGTGCCAGCAGCTCCCCGGATCTCCTCCGCTCCTACAATGAGCAGTACTTC. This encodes CASSSPDLLRSYNEQYF.

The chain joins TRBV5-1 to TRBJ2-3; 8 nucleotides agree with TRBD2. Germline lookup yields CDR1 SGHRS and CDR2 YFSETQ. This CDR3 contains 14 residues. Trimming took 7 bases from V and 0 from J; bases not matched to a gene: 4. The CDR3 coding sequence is TGCGCCAGCGCCGGGGGGGCGAGCACAGATACGCAGTATTTT. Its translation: CASAGGASTDTQYF.

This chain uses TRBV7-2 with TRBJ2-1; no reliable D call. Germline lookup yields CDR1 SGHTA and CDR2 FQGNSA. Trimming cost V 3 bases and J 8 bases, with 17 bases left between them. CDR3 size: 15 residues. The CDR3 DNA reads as TGTGCCAGCAGCTTTAGGTCCCAGGTTGAGGATGAGCAGTTCTTC. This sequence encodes CASSFRSQVEDEQFF. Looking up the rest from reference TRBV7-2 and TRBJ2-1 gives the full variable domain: GAGVSQSPSNKVTEKGKDVELRCDPISGHTALYWYRQSLGQGLEFLIYFQGNSAPDKSGLPSDRFSAERTGGSVSTLTIQRTQQEDSAVYLCASSFRSQVEDEQFFGPGTRLTVL.

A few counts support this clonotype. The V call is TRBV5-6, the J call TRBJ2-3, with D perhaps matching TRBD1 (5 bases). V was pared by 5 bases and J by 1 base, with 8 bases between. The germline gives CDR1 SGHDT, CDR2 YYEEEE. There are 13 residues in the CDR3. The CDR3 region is CASRSTGTDTQYF. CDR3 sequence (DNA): TGTGCCAGCAGATCGACAGGCACAGATACGCAGTATTTT.

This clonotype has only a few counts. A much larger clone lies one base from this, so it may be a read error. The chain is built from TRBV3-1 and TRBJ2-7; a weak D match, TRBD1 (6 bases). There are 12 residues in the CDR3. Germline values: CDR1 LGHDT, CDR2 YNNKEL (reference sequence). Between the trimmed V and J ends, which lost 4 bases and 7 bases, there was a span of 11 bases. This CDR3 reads CASSRRDTEQYF. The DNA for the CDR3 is TGTGCCAGCAGCCGCCGGGACACTGAGCAGTACTTC.

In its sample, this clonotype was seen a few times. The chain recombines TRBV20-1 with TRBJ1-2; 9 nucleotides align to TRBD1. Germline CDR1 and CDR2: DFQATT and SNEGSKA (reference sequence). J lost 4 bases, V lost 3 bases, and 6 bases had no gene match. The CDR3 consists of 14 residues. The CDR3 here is CSARNRDRVYGYTF. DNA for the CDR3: TGCAGTGCTAGGAACCGGGACAGGGTCTATGGCTACACCTTC.

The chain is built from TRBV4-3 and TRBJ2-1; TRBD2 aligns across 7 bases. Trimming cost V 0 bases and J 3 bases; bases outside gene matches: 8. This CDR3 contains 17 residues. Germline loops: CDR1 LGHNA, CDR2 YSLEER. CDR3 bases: TGCGCCAGCAGCCAAGATGTGGCGGGGGTTAACTACAATGAGCAGTTCTTC. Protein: CASSQDVAGVNYNEQFF.

The CDR3 DNA reads TGCGCCAGTAAGACAGGGGGAGGCTATGGCTACACCTTC. This codes for CASKTGGGYGYTF. V usage is TRBV5-1 and J usage is TRBJ1-2; TRBD1 aligns across 9 bases. V dropped 8 bases and J dropped 4; count of bases not matched to a gene: 6. This CDR3 is built from 13 residues. In germline, CDR1 is SGHRS, CDR2 YFSETQ.

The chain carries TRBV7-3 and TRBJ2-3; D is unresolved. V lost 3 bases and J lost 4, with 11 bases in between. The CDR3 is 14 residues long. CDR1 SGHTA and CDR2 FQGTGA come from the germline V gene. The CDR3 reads CASSFPDGADTQYF. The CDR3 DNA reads TGTGCCAGCAGCTTTCCTGACGGCGCAGATACGCAGTATTTT.

The CDR3 bases are TGTGCCAGCAGCTTAAAGTCAGGGGGGGGCTTGAACACCGGGGAGCTGTTTTTT. It encodes CASSLKSGGGLNTGELFF. This sequence joins TRBV7-2 and TRBJ2-2; D assignment may be TRBD1 or TRBD2 (7 bases each). V dropped 2 bases and J dropped 1 base, with 17 bases sitting between them. The germline gives CDR1 SGHTA, CDR2 FQGNSA. The CDR3 is 18 residues long.

The CDR3: CATSGQASYNEQFF. The CDR3 nucleotides are TGTGCCACCAGTGGACAGGCGTCCTACAATGAGCAGTTCTTC. The genes are TRBV24-1 and TRBJ2-1; D is perhaps TRBD1 (6 bases). Trimming took 5 bases from V and 1 from J, leaving 8 bases between them. The germline gives CDR1 KGHDR, CDR2 SFDVKD. The CDR3 totals 14 residues.

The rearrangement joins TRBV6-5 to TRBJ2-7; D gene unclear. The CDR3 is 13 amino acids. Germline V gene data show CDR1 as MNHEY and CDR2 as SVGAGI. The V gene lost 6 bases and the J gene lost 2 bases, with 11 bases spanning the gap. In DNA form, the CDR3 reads TGTGCCAGCAGAACGACAAGCCCCTACGAGCAGTACTTC. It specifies CASRTTSPYEQYF.

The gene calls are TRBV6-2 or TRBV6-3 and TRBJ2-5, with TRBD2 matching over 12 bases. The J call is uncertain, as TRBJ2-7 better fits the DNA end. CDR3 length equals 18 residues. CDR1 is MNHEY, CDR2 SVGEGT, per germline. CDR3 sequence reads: CASGLSLAGGLQSYEQYF. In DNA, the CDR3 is TGTGCCAGCGGTTTGTCACTAGCGGGGGGCCTTCAATCCTACGAGCAGTACTTC.